This T cell receptor beta chain was found in a study of T cell repertoires in cytomegalovirus infection. MiXCR, run by TCRdb on the reads, gives a single entry per CDR3 protein. Of 100,000 to 150,000 distinct CDR3 sequences listed, approximately 30% are singletons. This clonotype was seen a few times. The antigen is unknown. CDR1 is SEHNR, CDR2 FQNEAQ, per germline (reference sequence). V was clipped by 3 bases and J by 4 bases; unmatched bases: 8. The CDR3 runs 17 residues. The material sequenced was CD8+ T cells from cultured PBMCs, taken from culture after CMV antigen stimulation. The clonotype comes from a human donor in good health (CMV status not recorded). Some clones in this sample may be carry-over from other donors' samples. The chain combines TRBV7-9 with TRBJ2-2; 10 positions agree with TRBD1. CDR3 nucleotides: TGTGCCAGCAGCTTTCCGGGACAGGGGCTTCTCACCGGGGAGCTGTTTTTT. This sequence encodes CASSFPGQGLLTGELFF.